Listed below are T cell receptor beta chains from one sample, sequenced in a study of T cells after yellow fever vaccination. TCRdb re-analysed the 5' RACE reads in MiXCR, keeping a single row per CDR3 protein. The table lists roughly 500,000 distinct CDR3 sequences, approximately 21% of them singletons. This material consisted of PBMCs, taken 15 days after the yellow fever booster vaccination. The source of these receptors is a young man who received the YFV17D yellow fever vaccine. The CDR3 runs from the conserved cysteine through the conserved F or W. Fields, in order: D gene, clone size, J gene, V gene, CDR3 DNA, CDR3 protein. D genes are given only for firm matches. The size entry is marked missing in some rows and otherwise reads once, few, many or a size class.

d_call: TRBD2
clone_size: .
j_call: TRBJ2-1
v_call: TRBV9
cdr3_nt: TGTGCCAGCAGCGGGACTAGCGGGAGGGCCCAGTCCTACAATGAGCAGTTCTTC
cdr3_aa: CASSGTSGRAQSYNEQFF

d_call: TRBD1
clone_size: many
j_call: TRBJ2-3
v_call: TRBV7-9
cdr3_nt: TGTGCCAGCAGCTCACGACAGGGGGCTACCGATACGCAGTATTTT
cdr3_aa: CASSSRQGATDTQYF

d_call: .
clone_size: .
j_call: TRBJ1-3
v_call: TRBV29-1
cdr3_nt: TGCAGCGTTATATTTGGAAACACCATATATTTT
cdr3_aa: CSVIFGNTIYF

d_call: .
clone_size: .
j_call: TRBJ1-1
v_call: TRBV6-5
cdr3_nt: TGTGCCAGCAGTTACTCGCTTGGAGGGACTGAAGCTTTCTTT
cdr3_aa: CASSYSLGGTEAFF

d_call: .
clone_size: few
j_call: TRBJ2-7
v_call: TRBV20-1
cdr3_nt: TGCAGTGCTAGAGATGGGGCTACAACTTACGAGCAGTACTTC
cdr3_aa: CSARDGATTYEQYF

d_call: TRBD2
clone_size: .
j_call: TRBJ2-7
v_call: TRBV3-1
cdr3_nt: TGTGCCAGCAACGTCGGGGGACTAGCTGGCGAGCAGTACTTC
cdr3_aa: CASNVGGLAGEQYF

d_call: TRBD2
clone_size: .
j_call: TRBJ2-1
v_call: TRBV7-3
cdr3_nt: TGTGCCAGCAGCTCCGGACTAGTCCTATACAATGAGCAGTTCTTC
cdr3_aa: CASSSGLVLYNEQFF

d_call: .
clone_size: few
j_call: TRBJ2-2
v_call: TRBV12-3/TRBV12-4
cdr3_nt: TGTGCCAGCAGTTTAACCGGCGGGGAGCTGTTTTTT
cdr3_aa: CASSLTGGELFF

d_call: .
clone_size: .
j_call: TRBJ2-5
v_call: TRBV20-1
cdr3_nt: TGCAGTGCTAGCAGGCTACCCCGAGCAGAGACCCAGTACTTC
cdr3_aa: CSASRLPRAETQYF

d_call: TRBD2
clone_size: few
j_call: TRBJ2-1
v_call: TRBV28
cdr3_nt: TGTGCCAGCAGTTCTCCAAGGGGACTAGCGGGCCGAGGGAGTTACAATGAGCAGTTCTTC
cdr3_aa: CASSSPRGLAGRGSYNEQFF

d_call: .
clone_size: few
j_call: TRBJ2-3
v_call: TRBV5-1
cdr3_nt: TGCGCCAGCAGCCCGGTTGGGGGAGTCCGGACAGCAGACTTTCCAGATACGCAGTATTTT
cdr3_aa: CASSPVGGVRTADFPDTQYF

d_call: .
clone_size: few
j_call: TRBJ2-2
v_call: TRBV30
cdr3_nt: TGTGCCTGGACGACGGGACTTTCCGGGGCCGCCGGGGAGCTGTTTTTT
cdr3_aa: CAWTTGLSGAAGELFF

d_call: .
clone_size: .
j_call: TRBJ2-1
v_call: TRBV3-1
cdr3_nt: TGTGCCAGCAGCCAAGGGACAACCGTCGATGAGCAGTTCTTC
cdr3_aa: CASSQGTTVDEQFF

d_call: .
clone_size: .
j_call: TRBJ2-1
v_call: TRBV5-1
cdr3_nt: TGCGCCAGCAGCTTGTCTAGCGCTTGGCACAATGAGCAGTTCTTC
cdr3_aa: CASSLSSAWHNEQFF

d_call: TRBD1
clone_size: .
j_call: TRBJ2-3
v_call: TRBV28
cdr3_nt: TGTGCCAGCAGTTCCCCGGGACAGGGGGCCTTAAATACGCAGTATTTT
cdr3_aa: CASSSPGQGALNTQYF

d_call: TRBD1
clone_size: few
j_call: TRBJ1-1
v_call: TRBV20-1
cdr3_nt: TGCTGTGCTAGAGATCTCCCAGGGGGAGACACTGAAGCTTTCTTT
cdr3_aa: CCARDLPGGDTEAFF

d_call: .
clone_size: many
j_call: TRBJ2-1
v_call: TRBV6-2/TRBV6-3
cdr3_nt: TGTGCCAGCAGTTACTCACTCTCTTACAATGAGCAGTTCTTC
cdr3_aa: CASSYSLSYNEQFF

d_call: .
clone_size: .
j_call: TRBJ1-1
v_call: TRBV29-1
cdr3_nt: TGCAGCGTTGAGGGGATCATGAACACTGAAGCTTTCTTT
cdr3_aa: CSVEGIMNTEAFF

d_call: TRBD2
clone_size: .
j_call: TRBJ2-2
v_call: TRBV29-1
cdr3_nt: TGCAGCGTTCAAGCACTAGCGGGATCCGGGGAGCTGTTTTTT
cdr3_aa: CSVQALAGSGELFF

d_call: .
clone_size: .
j_call: TRBJ2-5
v_call: TRBV5-5
cdr3_nt: TGTGCCAGCAGCTTGGGTGTAACGGAGACCCAGTACTTC
cdr3_aa: CASSLGVTETQYF

d_call: .
clone_size: few
j_call: TRBJ2-7
v_call: TRBV28
cdr3_nt: TGTGCCAGTAGACATACGAGCTCCTACGAGCAGTACTTC
cdr3_aa: CASRHTSSYEQYF

d_call: TRBD1
clone_size: .
j_call: TRBJ1-5
v_call: TRBV12-3/TRBV12-4
cdr3_nt: TGTGCCAGCAGCCCCGGGACAGGCCATCAGCCCCAGCATTTT
cdr3_aa: CASSPGTGHQPQHF

d_call: .
clone_size: .
j_call: TRBJ2-1
v_call: TRBV5-1
cdr3_nt: TGCGCCAGCAGCTTGTTGTCAGGGGATCTCCTCTATCAGTTCTTC
cdr3_aa: CASSLLSGDLLYQFF

d_call: TRBD1
clone_size: .
j_call: TRBJ2-7
v_call: TRBV9
cdr3_nt: TGTGCCAGCAGCGCCGGGACAGGGATGCACGAGCAGTACTTC
cdr3_aa: CASSAGTGMHEQYF

d_call: TRBD2
clone_size: .
j_call: TRBJ2-1
v_call: TRBV7-7
cdr3_nt: TGTGCTAGCAGCTTAAGTCTGGGCGGGAGCTACAATGAGCAGTTCTTC
cdr3_aa: CASSLSLGGSYNEQFF

d_call: .
clone_size: few
j_call: TRBJ2-1
v_call: TRBV18
cdr3_nt: TGTGCCAGCTCACCACGTGCGGGGACTAATGAGCAGTTCTTC
cdr3_aa: CASSPRAGTNEQFF

d_call: .
clone_size: few
j_call: TRBJ2-7
v_call: TRBV7-9
cdr3_nt: TGTGCCAGCAGCTGGGACAAGTACGAGCAGTACTTC
cdr3_aa: CASSWDKYEQYF

d_call: .
clone_size: .
j_call: TRBJ2-7
v_call: TRBV2
cdr3_nt: TGTGCCAGCAATCTGGTAGGGGGCTCCTACGAGCAGTACTTC
cdr3_aa: CASNLVGGSYEQYF

d_call: .
clone_size: .
j_call: TRBJ1-4
v_call: TRBV28
cdr3_nt: TGTGACAGCACCCAGGACAGCGCAACTAATGAAAAACTGTTTTTT
cdr3_aa: CDSTQDSATNEKLFF

d_call: .
clone_size: .
j_call: TRBJ2-2
v_call: TRBV10-1
cdr3_nt: TGCGCCAGCAGGGCGGGTTCTAGCTCCGGGGAGCTGTTTTTT
cdr3_aa: CASRAGSSSGELFF

d_call: .
clone_size: few
j_call: TRBJ2-2
v_call: TRBV9
cdr3_nt: TGTGCCAGCAGCGTTACCGCTAGCTGGGCCGGGGAGCTGTTTTTT
cdr3_aa: CASSVTASWAGELFF

d_call: .
clone_size: .
j_call: TRBJ2-7
v_call: TRBV5-1
cdr3_nt: TGCGCCAGCAGCGCGGCAGGCGAGCAGTACTTC
cdr3_aa: CASSAAGEQYF

d_call: .
clone_size: .
j_call: TRBJ2-3
v_call: TRBV2
cdr3_nt: TGTGCCAGCAAAACTCAACTGAGCAGGGATACGCAGTATTTT
cdr3_aa: CASKTQLSRDTQYF

d_call: .
clone_size: .
j_call: TRBJ2-1
v_call: TRBV20-1
cdr3_nt: TGCAGTGCCCTATCCCCTGGTGCCTACAATGAGCAGTTCTTC
cdr3_aa: CSALSPGAYNEQFF

d_call: TRBD1
clone_size: .
j_call: TRBJ2-7
v_call: TRBV28
cdr3_nt: TGTGCCAGCAGAAAGGACTGGACAGGGCTAACCTACGAGCAGTACTTC
cdr3_aa: CASRKDWTGLTYEQYF

d_call: .
clone_size: few
j_call: TRBJ2-1
v_call: TRBV18
cdr3_nt: TGTGCCAGCTCACCAGAGTTTAATGAGCAGTTCTTC
cdr3_aa: CASSPEFNEQFF

d_call: .
clone_size: few
j_call: TRBJ2-5
v_call: TRBV9
cdr3_nt: TGTGCCAGCAGCGGAACTAGCCGGGAGACCCAGTACTTC
cdr3_aa: CASSGTSRETQYF

d_call: .
clone_size: few
j_call: TRBJ1-2
v_call: TRBV4-3
cdr3_nt: TGCGCCAGCAGCCAAGATGTAGGTGGAGGTGGGATTGGGTATGGCTACACCTTC
cdr3_aa: CASSQDVGGGGIGYGYTF

d_call: TRBD1
clone_size: few
j_call: TRBJ2-3
v_call: TRBV7-2
cdr3_nt: TGTGCCAGCAGCTCTCGACAGGGAATAAGCGCAGATACGCAGTATTTT
cdr3_aa: CASSSRQGISADTQYF

d_call: .
clone_size: few
j_call: TRBJ2-2
v_call: TRBV7-9
cdr3_nt: TGTGCCAGCAGCGTGGACGGATTCACCGGGGAGCTGTTTTTT
cdr3_aa: CASSVDGFTGELFF

d_call: .
clone_size: few
j_call: TRBJ2-7
v_call: TRBV5-1
cdr3_nt: TGCGCCAGCAGCTTGGCCTTGCAGAGGGGATCCTACGAGCAGTACTTC
cdr3_aa: CASSLALQRGSYEQYF

d_call: .
clone_size: few
j_call: TRBJ2-5
v_call: TRBV19
cdr3_nt: TGTGCCAGTACCGAGGGCCCGGAGACCCAGTACTTC
cdr3_aa: CASTEGPETQYF

d_call: .
clone_size: .
j_call: TRBJ2-1
v_call: TRBV30
cdr3_nt: TGTGCCTGGAGCGGGGTGAGCTCCTACAATGAGCAGTTCTTC
cdr3_aa: CAWSGVSSYNEQFF

d_call: TRBD2
clone_size: .
j_call: TRBJ2-1
v_call: TRBV3-1
cdr3_nt: TGTGCCAGCAGCGGACTAGATCAGTGGCAGTTCTTC
cdr3_aa: CASSGLDQWQFF

d_call: TRBD1
clone_size: .
j_call: TRBJ1-2
v_call: TRBV30
cdr3_nt: TGTGCCTGGAGTCTGAAAGGGGGCTACTATGGCTACACCTTC
cdr3_aa: CAWSLKGGYYGYTF

d_call: TRBD2
clone_size: .
j_call: TRBJ2-7
v_call: TRBV20-1
cdr3_nt: TGCAGTGCACCTGGGACTAGCGGGAGTTCCTTGATGCGCGAGCAGTACTTC
cdr3_aa: CSAPGTSGSSLMREQYF